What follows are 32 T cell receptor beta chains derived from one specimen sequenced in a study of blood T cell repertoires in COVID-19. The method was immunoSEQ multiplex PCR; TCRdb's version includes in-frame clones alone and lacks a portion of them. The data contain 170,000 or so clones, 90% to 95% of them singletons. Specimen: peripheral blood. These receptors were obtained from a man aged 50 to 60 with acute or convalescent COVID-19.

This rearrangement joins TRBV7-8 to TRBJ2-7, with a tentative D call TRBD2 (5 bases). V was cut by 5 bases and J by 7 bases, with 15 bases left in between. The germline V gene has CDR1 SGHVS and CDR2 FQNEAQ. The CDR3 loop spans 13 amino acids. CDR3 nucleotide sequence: TGTGCCAGCAGCCGAGGGAGAGTCGGAGAGCAGTACGTC. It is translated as CASSRGRVGEQYV.

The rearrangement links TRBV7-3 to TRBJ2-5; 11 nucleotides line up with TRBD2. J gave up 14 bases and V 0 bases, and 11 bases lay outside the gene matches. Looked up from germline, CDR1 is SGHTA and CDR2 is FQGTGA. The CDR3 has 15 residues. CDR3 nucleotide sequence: TGTGCCAGCAGCTTAACTGGCGGACCGGGACTAGCGGCTTACTTC. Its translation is CASSLTGGPGLAAYF.

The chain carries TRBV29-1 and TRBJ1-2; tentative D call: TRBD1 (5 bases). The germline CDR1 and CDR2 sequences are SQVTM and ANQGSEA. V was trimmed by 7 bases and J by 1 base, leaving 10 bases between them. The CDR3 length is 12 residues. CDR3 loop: CSAWGGNYGYTF. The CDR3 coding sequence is TGCAGCGCCTGGGGGGGTAACTATGGCTACACCTTC.

This CDR3 reads CASSPTGTSGYNEQFF. The CDR3 nucleotides are TGTGCCAGCAGCCCGACCGGGACTAGCGGATACAATGAGCAGTTCTTC. The chain carries TRBV7-3 and TRBJ2-1; 11 nucleotides align to TRBD2. Trimming cost V 5 bases and J 4 bases; bases outside gene matches: 7. The CDR3 is made up of 16 amino acids. Germline V gene sequence: CDR1 SGHTA, CDR2 FQGTGA.

The CDR3: CASSGGRTEAFF. As DNA, the CDR3 is TGTGCCAGCAGTGGAGGGAGGACTGAAGCTTTCTTT. The J gene is TRBJ1-1, the V gene TRBV28; D uncertain. The CDR3 has 12 residues. V shed 5 bases and J shed 5 bases, with 9 bases lying between them. Germline V gives CDR1 MDHEN, CDR2 SYDVKM.

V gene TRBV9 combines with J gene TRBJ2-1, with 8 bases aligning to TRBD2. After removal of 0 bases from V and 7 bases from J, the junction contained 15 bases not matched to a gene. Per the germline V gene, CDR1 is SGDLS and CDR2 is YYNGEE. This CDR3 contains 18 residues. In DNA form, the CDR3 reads TGTGCCAGCAGCGTAGCCCCACAAACTAGCGGAGGTAGGAATGAGCAGTTCTTC. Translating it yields CASSVAPQTSGGRNEQFF.

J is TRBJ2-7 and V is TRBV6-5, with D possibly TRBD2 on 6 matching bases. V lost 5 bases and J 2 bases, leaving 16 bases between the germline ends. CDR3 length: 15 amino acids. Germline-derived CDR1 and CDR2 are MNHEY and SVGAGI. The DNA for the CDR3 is TGTGCCAGCAGTCCCGGCCAGGGCGGGACCTACGAGCAGTACTTC. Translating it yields CASSPGQGGTYEQYF.

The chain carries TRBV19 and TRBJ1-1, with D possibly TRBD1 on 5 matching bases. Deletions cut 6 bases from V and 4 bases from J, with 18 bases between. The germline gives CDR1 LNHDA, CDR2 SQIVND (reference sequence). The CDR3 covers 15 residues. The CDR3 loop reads CASSRREPGATEAFF. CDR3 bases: TGTGCCAGTAGCCGACGGGAGCCTGGGGCCACTGAAGCTTTCTTT.

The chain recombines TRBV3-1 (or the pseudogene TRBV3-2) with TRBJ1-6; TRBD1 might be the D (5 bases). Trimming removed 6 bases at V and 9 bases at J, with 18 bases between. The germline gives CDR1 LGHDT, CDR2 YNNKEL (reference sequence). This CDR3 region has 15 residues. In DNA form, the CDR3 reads TGTGCCAGCAGGCAGGGCCCGGTGGTAGGTTCACCCCTCCACTTT. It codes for CASRQGPVVGSPLHF.

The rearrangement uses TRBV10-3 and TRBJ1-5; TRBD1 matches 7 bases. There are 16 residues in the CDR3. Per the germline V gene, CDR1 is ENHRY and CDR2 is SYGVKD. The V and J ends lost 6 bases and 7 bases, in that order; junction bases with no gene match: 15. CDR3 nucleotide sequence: TGTGCCATCAGAGACTCCGGGACAGCCAGGGAACAGCCCCAGCATTTT. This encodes CAIRDSGTAREQPQHF.

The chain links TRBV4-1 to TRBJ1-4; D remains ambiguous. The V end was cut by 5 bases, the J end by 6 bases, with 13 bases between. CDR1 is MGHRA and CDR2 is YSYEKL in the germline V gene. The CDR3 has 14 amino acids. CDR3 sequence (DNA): TGCGCCAGCAGCTCCCACCGGTCTCATGAAAAACTGTTTTTT. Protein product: CASSSHRSHEKLFF.

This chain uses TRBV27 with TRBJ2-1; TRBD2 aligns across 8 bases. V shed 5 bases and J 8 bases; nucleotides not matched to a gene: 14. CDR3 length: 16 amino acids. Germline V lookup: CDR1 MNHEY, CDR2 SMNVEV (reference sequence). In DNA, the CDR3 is TGTGCCAGCAGTGCGGTCGGGGGGGGCTTTAAGGATGAGCAGTTCTTC. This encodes CASSAVGGGFKDEQFF.

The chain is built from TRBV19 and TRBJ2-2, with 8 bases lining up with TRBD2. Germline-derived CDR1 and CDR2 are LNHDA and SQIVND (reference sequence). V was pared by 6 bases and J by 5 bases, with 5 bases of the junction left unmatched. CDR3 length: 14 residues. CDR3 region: CASSAGLDTGELFF. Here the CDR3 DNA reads TGTGCCAGTAGCGCGGGACTAGATACCGGGGAGCTGTTTTTT.

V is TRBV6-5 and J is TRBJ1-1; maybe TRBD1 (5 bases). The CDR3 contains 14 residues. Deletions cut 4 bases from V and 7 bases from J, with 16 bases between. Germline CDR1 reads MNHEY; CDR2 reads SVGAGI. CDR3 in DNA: TGTGCCAGCAGTTTAGACGGGGTGGGGGGTGAAGCTTTCTTT. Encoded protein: CASSLDGVGGEAFF.

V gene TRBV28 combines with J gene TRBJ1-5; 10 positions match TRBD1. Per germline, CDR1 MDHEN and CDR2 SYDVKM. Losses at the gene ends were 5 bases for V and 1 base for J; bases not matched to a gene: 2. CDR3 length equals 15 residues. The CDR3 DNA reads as TGTGCCAGCAGTCGGACAGGGGGGAGCAATCAGCCCCAGCATTTT. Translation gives CASSRTGGSNQPQHF.

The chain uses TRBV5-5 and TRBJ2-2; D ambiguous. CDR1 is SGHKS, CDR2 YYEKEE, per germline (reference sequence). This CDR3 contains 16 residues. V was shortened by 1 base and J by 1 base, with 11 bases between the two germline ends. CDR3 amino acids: CASSLQFAVNTGELFF. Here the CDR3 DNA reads TGTGCCAGCAGCTTGCAGTTCGCGGTGAACACCGGGGAGCTGTTTTTT.

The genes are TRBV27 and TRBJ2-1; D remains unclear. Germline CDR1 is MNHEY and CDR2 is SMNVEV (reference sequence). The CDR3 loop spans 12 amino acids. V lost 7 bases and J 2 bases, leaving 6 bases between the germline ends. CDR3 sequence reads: CASKSAYNEQFF. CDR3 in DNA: TGTGCCAGCAAATCGGCCTACAATGAGCAGTTCTTC.

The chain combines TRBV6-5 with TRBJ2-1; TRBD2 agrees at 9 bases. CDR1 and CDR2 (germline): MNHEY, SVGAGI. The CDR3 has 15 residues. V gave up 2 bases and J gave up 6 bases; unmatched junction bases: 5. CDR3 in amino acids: CASSYGGGRANEQFF. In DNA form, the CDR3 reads TGTGCCAGCAGTTACGGCGGCGGGAGGGCCAATGAGCAGTTCTTC.

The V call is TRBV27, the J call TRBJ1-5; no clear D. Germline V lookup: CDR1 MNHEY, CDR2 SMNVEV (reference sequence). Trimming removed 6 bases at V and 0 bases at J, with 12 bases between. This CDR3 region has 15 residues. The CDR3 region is CASSRGGYSNQPQHF. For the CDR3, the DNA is TGTGCCAGCAGCAGAGGAGGTTATAGCAATCAGCCCCAGCATTTT.

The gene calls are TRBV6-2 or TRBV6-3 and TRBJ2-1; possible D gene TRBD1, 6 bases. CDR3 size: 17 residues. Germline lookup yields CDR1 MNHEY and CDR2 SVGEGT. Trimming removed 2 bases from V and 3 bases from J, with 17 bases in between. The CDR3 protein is CASSYLDARGIYNEQFF. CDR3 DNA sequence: TGTGCCAGCAGTTACCTCGACGCCAGGGGCATCTACAATGAGCAGTTCTTC.

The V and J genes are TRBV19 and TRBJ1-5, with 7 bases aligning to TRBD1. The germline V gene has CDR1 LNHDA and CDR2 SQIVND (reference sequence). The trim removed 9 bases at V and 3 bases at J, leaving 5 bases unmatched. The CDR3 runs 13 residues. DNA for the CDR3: TGTGCCAGCCGGGACAGCCTCAATCAGCCCCAGCATTTT. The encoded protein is CASRDSLNQPQHF.

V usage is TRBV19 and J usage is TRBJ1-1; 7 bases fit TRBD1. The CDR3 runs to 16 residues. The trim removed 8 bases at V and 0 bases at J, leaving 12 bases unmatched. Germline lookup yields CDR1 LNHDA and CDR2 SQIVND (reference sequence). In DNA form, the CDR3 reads TGTGCCAGTGATACAGGGGTGCGGCCTATGAACACTGAAGCTTTCTTT. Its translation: CASDTGVRPMNTEAFF.

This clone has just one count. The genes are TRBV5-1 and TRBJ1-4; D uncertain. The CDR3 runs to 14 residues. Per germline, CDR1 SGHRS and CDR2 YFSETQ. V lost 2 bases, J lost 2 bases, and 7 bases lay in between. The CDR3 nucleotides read TGCGCCAGCAGCTTTGGGAGGACTAATGAAAAACTGTTTTTT. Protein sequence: CASSFGRTNEKLFF.

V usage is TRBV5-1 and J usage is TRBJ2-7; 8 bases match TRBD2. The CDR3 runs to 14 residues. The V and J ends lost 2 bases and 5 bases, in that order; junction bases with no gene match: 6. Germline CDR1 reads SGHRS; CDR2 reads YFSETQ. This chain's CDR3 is CASSFRSGSDEQYF. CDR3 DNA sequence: TGCGCCAGCAGCTTTCGGAGCGGGAGTGACGAGCAGTACTTC.

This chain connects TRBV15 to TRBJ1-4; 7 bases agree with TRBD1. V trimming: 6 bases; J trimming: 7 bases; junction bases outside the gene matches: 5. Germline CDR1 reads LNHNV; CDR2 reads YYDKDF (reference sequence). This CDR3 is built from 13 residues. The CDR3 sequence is CATSFDRVEKLFF. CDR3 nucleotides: TGTGCCACCAGTTTCGACAGGGTTGAAAAACTGTTTTTT.

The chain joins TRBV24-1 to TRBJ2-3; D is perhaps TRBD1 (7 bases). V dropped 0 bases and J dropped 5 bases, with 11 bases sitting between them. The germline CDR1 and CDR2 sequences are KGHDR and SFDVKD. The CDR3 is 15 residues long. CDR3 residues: CATSDLSQGGDTQYF. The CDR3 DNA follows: TGTGCCACCAGTGATTTGTCGCAGGGGGGAGATACGCAGTATTTT.

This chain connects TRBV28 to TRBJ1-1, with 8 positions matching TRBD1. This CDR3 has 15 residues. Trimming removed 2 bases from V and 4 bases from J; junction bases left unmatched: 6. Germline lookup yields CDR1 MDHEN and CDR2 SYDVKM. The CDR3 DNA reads TGTGCCAGCAGTTTACCCCAGGGGGCGAGCACTGAAGCTTTCTTT. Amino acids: CASSLPQGASTEAFF.

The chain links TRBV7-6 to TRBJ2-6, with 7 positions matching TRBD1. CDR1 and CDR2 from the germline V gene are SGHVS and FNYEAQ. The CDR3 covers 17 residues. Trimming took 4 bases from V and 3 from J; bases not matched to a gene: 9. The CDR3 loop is CASSSATHRGGANVLTF. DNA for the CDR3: TGTGCCAGCAGCTCCGCTACCCACAGGGGTGGGGCCAACGTCCTGACTTTC.

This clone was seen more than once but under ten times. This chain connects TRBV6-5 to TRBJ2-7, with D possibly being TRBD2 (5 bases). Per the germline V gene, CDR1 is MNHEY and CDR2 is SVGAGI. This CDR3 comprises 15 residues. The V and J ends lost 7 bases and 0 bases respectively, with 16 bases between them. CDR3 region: CASKAYGISSYEQYF. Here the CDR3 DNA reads TGTGCCAGCAAGGCGTACGGGATAAGCTCCTACGAGCAGTACTTC.

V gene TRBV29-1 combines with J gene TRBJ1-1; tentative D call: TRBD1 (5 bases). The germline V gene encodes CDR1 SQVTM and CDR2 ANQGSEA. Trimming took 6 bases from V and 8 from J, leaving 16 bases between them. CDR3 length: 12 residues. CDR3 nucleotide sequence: TGCAGCGTCGGCACGGGGGGTTGGGAAGCTTTCTTT. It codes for CSVGTGGWEAFF.

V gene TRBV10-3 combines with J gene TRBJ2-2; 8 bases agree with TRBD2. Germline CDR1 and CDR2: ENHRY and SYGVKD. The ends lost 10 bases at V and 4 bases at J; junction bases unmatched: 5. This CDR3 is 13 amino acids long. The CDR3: CATTTSGTGELFF. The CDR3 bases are TGTGCCACAACCACTAGCGGCACCGGGGAGCTGTTTTTT.

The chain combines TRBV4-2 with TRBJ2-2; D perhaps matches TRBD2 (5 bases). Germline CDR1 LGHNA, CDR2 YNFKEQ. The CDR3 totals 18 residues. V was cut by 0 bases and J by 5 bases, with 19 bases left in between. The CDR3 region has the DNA TGTGCCAGCAGCCAAGAAAGCTCGACACTCCGAGGGACCGGGGAGCTGTTTTTT. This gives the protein CASSQESSTLRGTGELFF.